The sequence of this TCR beta chain was determined in a study of early T cells in non-severe SARS-CoV-2 infection. TCRdb processed the 5' RACE reads anew with MiXCR; each CDR3 protein has one entry. This sample has roughly 43,000 distinct CDR3 sequences, with about 5.3% found just once. V dropped 2 bases and J dropped 4 bases, with 6 bases sitting between them. CDR1 MNHEY and CDR2 SMNVEV come from the germline V gene (reference sequence). This CDR3 has 13 residues. Ten or more counts support this clonotype. The chain uses TRBV27 and TRBJ2-1; D is undetermined. The sequence came from an adult who was a healthcare worker with PCR-confirmed SARS-CoV-2 infection or an uninfected control (not recorded which). The sample here was whole blood, taken at baseline. The CDR3 protein is CASSLAQYNEQFF. DNA for the CDR3: TGTGCCAGCAGTTTAGCACAGTACAATGAGCAGTTCTTC.